The 15 T cell receptor beta chains below all came from one sample that was sequenced in a study of early T cells in non-severe SARS-CoV-2 infection. TCRdb reanalysed the 5' RACE reads using MiXCR and keeps one entry per CDR3 protein. Of roughly 120,000 distinct CDR3 sequences listed, roughly 12% are singletons. The specimen comprised whole blood, sampled at baseline. The receptor set was obtained from an adult who was a healthcare worker with PCR-confirmed SARS-CoV-2 infection or an uninfected control (not recorded which).

CDR3 nucleotide sequence: TGTGCCAGCAGTCTTACAGGGCTGGGCAATCAGCCCCAGCATTTT. This gives the protein CASSLTGLGNQPQHF. This rearrangement joins TRBV6-5 to TRBJ1-5, with TRBD1 as a possible D gene (6 bases). CDR1 is MNHEY, CDR2 SVGAGI, per germline. The CDR3 length is 15 residues. The ends were cut back, 5 bases at V and 2 bases at J, with 13 bases in the middle.

This rearrangement joins TRBV6-1 to TRBJ1-2; perhaps TRBD1 as D (6 bases). The V gene's germline CDR1 is MNHNS and CDR2 SASEGT. The germline V and J ends were trimmed by 6 bases and 4 bases, with 24 bases remaining between them. The CDR3 has 17 amino acids. CDR3 region: CASRIQEGGIPVYGYTF. CDR3 DNA: TGTGCCAGCAGAATACAGGAGGGGGGGATCCCTGTCTATGGCTACACCTTC.

The genes are TRBV7-3 and TRBJ2-2, with D perhaps TRBD1 (5 bases). The CDR3 sequence is 17 residues long. In germline, CDR1 is SGHTA, CDR2 FQGTGA. Trimming took off 5 bases at V and 6 bases at J, with 22 bases between the two ends. CDR3 amino acids: CASSPLQGDFSSGELFF. The CDR3 nucleotides are TGTGCCAGCAGCCCCCTCCAAGGGGATTTTAGTTCCGGGGAGCTGTTTTTT.

This clonotype came up a few times. The chain has TRBV5-1 and TRBJ2-3; D gene ambiguous. In germline, CDR1 is SGHRS, CDR2 YFSETQ. V shed 0 bases and J shed 4 bases, with 6 bases lying between them. The CDR3 has 13 amino acids. In DNA form, the CDR3 reads TGCGCCAGCAGCTTGGAGCTTCCAGATACGCAGTATTTT. Translating gives CASSLELPDTQYF.

This clonotype has ten or more counts. The chain couples TRBV7-9 to TRBJ2-6; 7 bases line up with TRBD1. The CDR3 totals 17 residues. V trimming: 3 bases; J trimming: 1 base; junction bases outside the gene matches: 6. Per germline, CDR1 SEHNR and CDR2 FQNEAQ (reference sequence). The CDR3 sequence is CASSLGQPNSGANVLTF. CDR3 DNA sequence: TGTGCCAGCAGCTTGGGACAGCCGAATTCTGGGGCCAACGTCCTGACTTTC.

This clonotype was picked up a small number of times. The V and J genes are TRBV7-9 and TRBJ2-7, with D possibly being TRBD2 (6 bases). V was pared by 6 bases and J by 6 bases, with 9 bases between. Germline V gene lookup returns CDR1 SEHNR and CDR2 FQNEAQ (reference sequence). CDR3 size: 11 residues. This CDR3 is CASRGRSEQYF. In nucleotides, the CDR3 is TGTGCCAGCAGGGGGAGGTCCGAGCAGTACTTC.

The V call is TRBV19, the J call TRBJ1-5; possibly TRBD1 for D (6 bases). CDR1 is LNHDA, CDR2 SQIVND, per germline (reference sequence). V gave up 3 bases and J gave up 3 bases, with 9 bases separating them. The CDR3 contains 14 residues. The CDR3 reads CASSIRDTNQPQHF. Here the CDR3 DNA reads TGTGCCAGTAGTATCCGGGACACCAATCAGCCCCAGCATTTT.

The chain has TRBV29-1 and TRBJ1-1; 8 bases are a match to TRBD1. The J segment lost 1 base and the V segment lost 6 bases, leaving 4 bases of the junction unmatched. The CDR3 loop spans 13 amino acids. Looked up from germline, CDR1 is SQVTM and CDR2 is ANQGSEA. The CDR3 here is CSVAGGPNTEAFF. The CDR3 coding sequence is TGCAGCGTAGCAGGGGGCCCGAACACTGAAGCTTTCTTT.

This clonotype came up a few times. The chain couples TRBV7-2 to TRBJ2-3; D is uncertain. V was clipped by 1 base and J by 0 bases, with 11 bases between them. CDR1 SGHTA and CDR2 FQGNSA come from the germline V gene. CDR3 length equals 16 residues. The chain's CDR3 is CASSLVADRSTDTQYF. CDR3 nucleotides: TGTGCCAGCAGCTTAGTTGCAGACCGAAGCACAGATACGCAGTATTTT. Full variable domain (remainder filled in from reference TRBV7-2 and TRBJ2-3): GAGVSQSPSNKVTEKGKDVELRCDPISGHTALYWYRQSLGQGLEFLIYFQGNSAPDKSGLPSDRFSAERTGGSVSTLTIQRTQQEDSAVYLCASSLVADRSTDTQYFGPGTRLTVL.

This clonotype occurred many times. The V gene is TRBV9, the J gene TRBJ2-6, with 12 bases identical to TRBD1. V lost 4 bases to trimming and J lost 0 bases; unmatched junction nucleotides: 11. The CDR3 length is 20 residues. Germline values: CDR1 SGDLS, CDR2 YYNGEE. CDR3 region: CASSLGTGGPVISGANVLTF. Here the CDR3 DNA reads TGTGCCAGCAGCTTGGGGACAGGGGGCCCTGTTATCTCTGGGGCCAACGTCCTGACTTTC.

This clonotype was detected a few times. The chain employs TRBV12-3 or TRBV12-4 and TRBJ2-3, with 8 bases fitting TRBD2. The CDR3 has 15 amino acids. J was trimmed by 4 bases and V by 5 bases; bases with no gene match: 8. The CDR3 region has the DNA TGTGCCAGCAGTAAGCAGGGACTAGGCGCAGATACGCAGTATTTT. It translates to CASSKQGLGADTQYF.

This clonotype was seen only a few times. This chain joins TRBV28 and TRBJ2-7, with TRBD1 as a possible D gene (6 bases). Deletions cut 2 bases from V and 7 bases from J, with 9 bases between. This CDR3 is 12 amino acids long. Germline CDR1 reads MDHEN; CDR2 reads SYDVKM. The CDR3 DNA follows: TGTGCCAGCAGTTTAGGGGGCTGGGAGCAGTACTTC. Its translation is CASSLGGWEQYF. Combining the CDR3 with reference TRBV28 and TRBJ2-7 gives the whole variable domain DVKVTQSSRYLVKRTGEKVFLECVQDMDHENMFWYRQDPGLGLRLIYFSYDVKMKEKGDIPEGYSVSREKKERFSLILESASTNQTSMYLCASSLGGWEQYFGPGTRLTVT.

This clonotype showed up many times. The chain recombines TRBV10-3 with TRBJ2-7, with 14 nucleotides matching TRBD2. The germline gives CDR1 ENHRY, CDR2 SYGVKD. V lost 2 bases, J lost 5 bases, and 5 bases stayed unmatched. The CDR3 consists of 16 residues. Here the CDR3 reads CAISELGTSGSHEQYF. CDR3 DNA: TGTGCCATCAGTGAGCTGGGGACTAGCGGGAGTCACGAGCAGTACTTC.

This clonotype was seen many times. V is TRBV18 and J is TRBJ1-6; no clear D. CDR1 is KGHSH and CDR2 is LQKENI in the germline V gene. The CDR3 length is 15 residues. V was trimmed by 2 bases and J by 5 bases, leaving 10 bases between them. The CDR3 is CASSPIAGNNSPLHF. The CDR3, as DNA: TGTGCCAGCTCACCAATCGCCGGGAATAATTCACCCCTCCACTTT.

This clonotype appeared many times. The chain couples TRBV12-3 or TRBV12-4 to TRBJ1-1; D is perhaps TRBD1 (5 bases). V was clipped by 8 bases and J by 4 bases, with 8 bases between them. This CDR3 comprises 11 residues. This CDR3 is CASRGATEAFF. Written as DNA, the CDR3 is TGTGCCAGCCGAGGGGCCACTGAAGCTTTCTTT.